One and the same sample provided the 25 T cell receptor beta chains below, sequenced in a study of blood T cell repertoires in COVID-19. Clones were read by immunoSEQ multiplex PCR, and TCRdb kept only the in-frame ones, dropping some. The sample yields around 20,000 clones, 85% seen once. Sequenced sample: peripheral blood. Receptors were obtained from a man aged 80 or over with acute or convalescent COVID-19.

The rearrangement links TRBV27 to TRBJ1-2; D is ambiguous. Looked up from germline, CDR1 is MNHEY and CDR2 is SMNVEV (reference sequence). V was pared by 6 bases and J by 8 bases, with 25 bases between. CDR3 length: 16 amino acids. CDR3 sequence: CASRLTPALTSYGYTF. The DNA of the CDR3 is TGTGCCAGCAGACTGACACCTGCCCTGACCTCTTACGGCTACACCTTC.

This clone was counted only a few times. The DNA for the CDR3 is TGTGCCAGCAGCTTTAGGACTAGCGGGGGGGCGGGCTTCACAGATACGCAGTATTTT. This codes for CASSFRTSGGAGFTDTQYF. The gene calls are TRBV5-4 and TRBJ2-3; 15 bases line up with TRBD2. CDR1 SGHNT and CDR2 YYREEE come from the germline V gene (reference sequence). The CDR3 contains 19 residues. V lost 2 bases and J lost 2; bases outside the gene matches: 9.

CDR3 coding DNA: TGTGCCAGCAGCTTTCGCTCCAGGGCGGCGAACACTGAAGCTTTCTTT. Translated, it gives CASSFRSRAANTEAFF. The chain uses TRBV14 and TRBJ1-1, with a tentative D call TRBD1 (5 bases). The CDR3 has 16 residues. Trimming took 5 bases from V and 1 from J, leaving 17 bases between them. The germline gives CDR1 SGHDN, CDR2 FVKESK.

The chain combines TRBV5-6 with TRBJ2-3; 9 positions match TRBD1. CDR1 and CDR2 from the germline V gene are SGHDT and YYEEEE. This CDR3 has 16 amino acids. V was pared by 4 bases and J by 3 bases, with 9 bases of the junction left unmatched. The CDR3 DNA sequence: TGTGCCAGCAGCCGGGGGACAGGGCGGGGGACAGATACGCAGTATTTT. It yields the protein CASSRGTGRGTDTQYF.

The chain couples TRBV6-5 to TRBJ2-5; no firm D call. The CDR3 spans 12 residues. Germline CDR1 is MNHEY and CDR2 is SVGAGI. With 10 bases removed from V and 7 bases from J, the gap between germline ends came to 16 bases. The CDR3 coding sequence is TGTGCCACCCAAGCCCGCCTAGGGACCCAGTACTTC. Amino acid sequence: CATQARLGTQYF.

This chain connects TRBV18 to TRBJ2-1, with 7 bases identical to TRBD2. V shed 1 base, J shed 5 bases, and the junction held 5 bases outside the gene matches. The CDR3 has 15 amino acids. Looked up from germline, CDR1 is KGHSH and CDR2 is LQKENI. Here the CDR3 reads CASSPLASGHNEQFF. In DNA, the CDR3 is TGTGCCAGCTCACCACTGGCTAGCGGTCACAATGAGCAGTTCTTC. Full variable domain (rest looked up from reference TRBV18 and TRBJ2-1): NAGVMQNPRHLVRRRGQEARLRCSPMKGHSHVYWYRQLPEEGLKFMVYLQKENIIDESGMPKERFSAEFPKEGPSILRIQQVVRGDSAAYFCASSPLASGHNEQFFGPGTRLTVL.

This sequence joins TRBV6-2 or TRBV6-3 and TRBJ1-5; 9 nucleotides line up with TRBD1. CDR3 size: 15 residues. The germline CDR1 and CDR2 sequences are MNHEY and SVGEGT. V lost 5 bases and J lost 7; bases outside the gene matches: 9. CDR3 residues: CASSTGTGSSQPQHF. The DNA for the CDR3 is TGTGCCAGCAGTACCGGGACAGGGAGTAGCCAGCCCCAGCATTTT.

This chain joins TRBV15 and TRBJ1-3; the D is unclear. Germline CDR1 reads LNHNV; CDR2 reads YYDKDF (reference sequence). Deletions cut 3 bases from V and 4 bases from J, with 19 bases between. CDR3 length: 17 amino acids. In nucleotides, the CDR3 is TGTGCCACCAGCAGGTCTCTTGGGCGGGTTAGGGGAAACACCATATATTTT. Its translation: CATSRSLGRVRGNTIYF.

The chain couples TRBV25-1 to TRBJ2-3, with 7 bases aligning to TRBD2. The V segment lost 6 bases and the J segment 0 bases; nucleotides outside the gene matches: 3. Germline V gene data show CDR1 as MGHDK and CDR2 as SYGVNS. The CDR3 consists of 14 residues. CDR3 sequence reads: CASSLAASTDTQYF. DNA of the CDR3: TGTGCCAGCAGCCTAGCGGCTAGCACAGATACGCAGTATTTT.

This clone was found once. The chain links TRBV18 to TRBJ2-7; TRBD1 matches 9 bases. The V gene's germline CDR1 is KGHSH and CDR2 LQKENI. With V trimmed by 3 bases and J by 0 bases, 3 bases remained unmatched. CDR3 length: 15 residues. CDR3 in DNA: TGTGCCAGCTCACCGACAGGGGGGATCTCCTACGAGCAGTACTTC. Its protein is CASSPTGGISYEQYF.

The chain couples TRBV5-5 to TRBJ1-2; the match to TRBD1 covers 7 bases. V trimming: 0 bases; J trimming: 6 bases; junction bases outside the gene matches: 5. Germline loops: CDR1 SGHKS, CDR2 YYEKEE (reference sequence). The CDR3 loop spans 14 amino acids. CDR3 coding DNA: TGTGCCAGCAGCTTGGTAGTCAGGGGGGATGGCTACACCTTC. The encoded protein is CASSLVVRGDGYTF.

The rearrangement joins TRBV7-2 to TRBJ2-1; TRBD2 is a possible D gene (6 bases). CDR1 is SGHTA and CDR2 is FQGNSA in the germline V gene. This CDR3 contains 16 residues. The V and J ends lost 2 bases and 4 bases respectively, with 15 bases between them. In DNA form, the CDR3 reads TGTGCCAGCAGCTTACGGCCGGCGGGAAATTACAATGAGCAGTTCTTC. Amino acid sequence: CASSLRPAGNYNEQFF.

This chain uses TRBV5-1 with TRBJ2-2, with TRBD1 matching over 9 bases. The ends lost 0 bases at V and 4 bases at J; junction bases unmatched: 4. The CDR3 runs 16 residues. Germline CDR1 SGHRS, CDR2 YFSETQ. The CDR3 DNA sequence: TGCGCCAGCAGCTTGGCGACAGGGGGATTCACCGGGGAGCTGTTTTTT. Translated: CASSLATGGFTGELFF.

V and J are TRBV7-8 and TRBJ1-5; 8 bases fit TRBD1. The germline gives CDR1 SGHVS, CDR2 FQNEAQ. The CDR3 is 14 amino acids. V lost 2 bases, J lost 5 bases, and 2 bases stayed unmatched. CDR3 nucleotide sequence: TGTGCCAGCAGCTTAACGGACAGGGATCAGCCCCAGCATTTT. Its protein product is CASSLTDRDQPQHF.

The rearrangement links TRBV5-4 to TRBJ1-1, with D perhaps matching TRBD1 (6 bases). The length of the CDR3 is 16 residues. Trimming took off 4 bases at V and 1 base at J, with 17 bases between the two ends. From germline, CDR1 is SGHNT and CDR2 YYREEE (reference sequence). CDR3 sequence reads: CASSPGDNLGNTEAFF. The CDR3 DNA follows: TGTGCCAGCAGCCCCGGGGACAACCTAGGGAACACTGAAGCTTTCTTT.

CDR3 residues: CASSYGGEEKLFF. CDR3 bases: TGTGCCAGCAGTTACGGGGGGGAGGAAAAACTGTTTTTT. V gene TRBV6-5 combines with J gene TRBJ1-4; D perhaps matches TRBD1 (5 bases). Per the germline V gene, CDR1 is MNHEY and CDR2 is SVGAGI. This CDR3 is 13 amino acids long. Trimming removed 2 bases from V and 8 bases from J, with 9 bases in between.

V usage is TRBV5-5 and J usage is TRBJ1-5, with TRBD1 matching 7 bases. The V gene end was trimmed by 4 bases and the J gene end by 5 bases; junction bases not matched to a gene: 9. The germline gives CDR1 SGHKS, CDR2 YYEKEE (reference sequence). This CDR3 has 15 amino acids. The CDR3 region has the DNA TGTGCCAGCAGCCCGACAGGGTTTGTCTATCAGCCCCAGCATTTT. It specifies CASSPTGFVYQPQHF.

The CDR3 bases are TGCAGCGTTGGCAAGACTTCTGGAAACACCATATATTTT. This codes for CSVGKTSGNTIYF. The chain has TRBV29-1 and TRBJ1-3; D call uncertain. The ends were cut back, 4 bases at V and 1 base at J, with 8 bases in the middle. CDR1 SQVTM and CDR2 ANQGSEA come from the germline V gene. CDR3 length equals 13 residues. Full variable domain (remainder filled in from reference TRBV29-1 and TRBJ1-3): SAVISQKPSRDICQRGTSLTIQCQVDSQVTMMFWYRQQPGQSLTLIATANQGSEATYESGFVIDKFPISRPNLTFSTLTVSNMSPEDSSIYLCSVGKTSGNTIYFGEGSWLTVV.

With regard to this clone: Germline and junction disagree at one end, which may indicate a read error. The chain links TRBV11-2 to TRBJ1-2; 7 bases map to TRBD1. CDR3 length: 13 amino acids. CDR1 SGHAT and CDR2 FQNNGV come from the germline V gene. CDR3 nucleotides: TGTGCCAGCAGCCCCTCGGGACAGTATGGTTACACCTTC. Its translation is CASSPSGQYGYTF. The full variable domain, in which reference TRBV11-2 and TRBJ1-2 provide the parts outside the CDR3, is EAGVAQSPRYKIIEKRQSVAFWCNPISGHATLYWYQQILGQGPKLLIQFQNNGVVDDSQLPKDRFSAERLKGVDSTLKIQPAKLEDSAVYLCASSPSGQYGYTFGSGTRLTVV.

This clone has ten or more counts. This chain uses TRBV5-4 with TRBJ1-2, with 10 bases fitting TRBD1. Germline-derived CDR1 and CDR2 are SGHNT and YYREEE (reference sequence). The CDR3 is 15 amino acids. With V trimmed by 3 bases and J by 5 bases, 7 bases remained unmatched. This chain's CDR3 is CASSSDGQGGYGYTF. For the CDR3, the DNA is TGTGCCAGCAGCTCTGATGGACAGGGGGGATATGGCTACACCTTC.

The rearrangement uses TRBV14 and TRBJ2-1, with 11 bases matching TRBD2. The V gene's germline CDR1 is SGHDN and CDR2 FVKESK. J lost 7 bases, V lost 1 base, and 6 bases had no gene match. This CDR3 contains 16 residues. This CDR3 is CASSQVSGGALNEQFF. CDR3 nucleotides: TGTGCCAGCAGCCAAGTTAGCGGGGGGGCTTTAAATGAGCAGTTCTTC.

This clone was recorded only once. The genes are TRBV18 and TRBJ2-7; 8 bases map to TRBD1. CDR1 is KGHSH, CDR2 LQKENI, per germline. This CDR3 has 16 residues. The V segment lost 3 bases and the J segment 0 bases; nucleotides outside the gene matches: 7. The CDR3 protein is CASSPPGQGSSYEQYF. In nucleotides, the CDR3 is TGTGCCAGCTCACCGCCAGGACAGGGTAGCTCCTACGAGCAGTACTTC.

The chain employs TRBV30 and TRBJ2-3, with TRBD1 matching 7 bases. Germline V gene sequence: CDR1 GTSNPN, CDR2 SVGIG (reference sequence). Trimming cost V 8 bases and J 0 bases; bases outside gene matches: 8. The CDR3 extends over 14 amino acids. CDR3 in amino acids: CAGTTGASTDTQYF. In DNA, the CDR3 is TGTGCCGGGACAACAGGGGCTAGCACAGATACGCAGTATTTT.

The DNA of the CDR3 is TGTGCCAGTACCCTGGACAGGGGTTTCAGCAATCAGCCCCAGCATTTT. This translates into CASTLDRGFSNQPQHF. The chain joins TRBV19 to TRBJ1-5; TRBD1 agrees at 9 bases. This CDR3 contains 16 residues. The V and J ends lost 7 bases and 1 base, in that order; junction bases with no gene match: 8. The germline V gene has CDR1 LNHDA and CDR2 SQIVND (reference sequence).

The rearrangement uses TRBV6-5 and TRBJ2-5, with TRBD2 identical over 12 bases. CDR3 length: 14 residues. Trimming at V came to 8 bases and at J to 3 bases, leaving 4 bases not matched to a gene. From germline, CDR1 is MNHEY and CDR2 SVGAGI. CDR3 DNA: TGTGCCAGCGCCAGGACTAGCGGGAAAGAGACCCAGTACTTC. It yields the protein CASARTSGKETQYF.